The next 22 T cell receptor beta chains were all read from a single sample in a study of T cell responses to AZD1222 COVID-19 vaccine. Sequenced by immunoSEQ multiplex PCR; TCRdb stores in-frame clones only, minus some. Among about 100,000 clones listed, about 86% were seen once. The sequenced sample was peripheral blood, obtained on day 0 of AZD1222 vaccination. The receptor source for this set is an adult in good health.

The rearrangement uses TRBV11-3 and TRBJ2-7; no definite D call. The V gene lost 4 bases and the J gene lost 6 bases, with 10 bases spanning the gap. Germline V CDR1 and CDR2: SGHNT, YENEEA. This CDR3 has 12 residues. This chain's CDR3 is CASSSPPSEQYF. In DNA form, the CDR3 reads TGTGCCAGCAGCTCCCCTCCCAGCGAGCAGTACTTC. The variable domain in full, with the rest retrieved from reference TRBV11-3 and TRBJ2-7, is EAGVVQSPRYKIIEKKQPVAFWCNPISGHNTLYWYLQNLGQGPELLIRYENEEAVDDSQLPKDRFSAERLKGVDSTLKIQPAELGDSAVYLCASSSPPSEQYFGPGTRLTVT.

This clone was seen once. In DNA form, the CDR3 reads TGTGCCAGTACCTGGGACAGCAACACCGGGGAGCTGTTTTTT. Protein sequence: CASTWDSNTGELFF. V is TRBV19 and J is TRBJ2-2; 7 bases are a match to TRBD1. With 7 bases clipped from V and 2 bases from J, the junction kept 4 bases outside the gene matches. CDR1 LNHDA and CDR2 SQIVND come from the germline V gene (reference sequence). The CDR3 has 14 amino acids.

The chain recombines TRBV19 with TRBJ1-5; TRBD1 agrees at 7 bases. Germline values: CDR1 LNHDA, CDR2 SQIVND (reference sequence). The V gene end was trimmed by 7 bases and the J gene end by 5 bases; junction bases not matched to a gene: 14. CDR3 length equals 16 residues. The CDR3 sequence: CASTNLLDRVHQPQHF. CDR3 bases: TGTGCCAGTACAAATTTGCTCGACAGGGTGCATCAGCCCCAGCATTTT. Using reference TRBV19 and TRBJ1-5 for the parts outside the CDR3, the full variable domain is DGGITQSPKYLFRKEGQNVTLSCEQNLNHDAMYWYRQDPGQGLRLIYYSQIVNDFQKGDIAEGYSVSREKKESFPLTVTSAQKNPTAFYLCASTNLLDRVHQPQHFGDGTRLSIL.

This rearrangement joins TRBV7-9 to TRBJ2-7; TRBD1 agrees at 8 bases. The CDR3 is 15 amino acids. From germline, CDR1 is SEHNR and CDR2 FQNEAQ (reference sequence). Trimming cost V 5 bases and J 2 bases; bases outside gene matches: 8. CDR3 region: CASSPQGQVTYEQYF. The CDR3 nucleotides are TGTGCCAGCAGCCCGCAGGGACAGGTTACCTACGAGCAGTACTTC.

This clone has just one count. This sequence joins TRBV4-1 and TRBJ1-1, with D possibly matching TRBD1 (6 bases). Germline V gene data show CDR1 as MGHRA and CDR2 as YSYEKL. The CDR3 runs 14 residues. Trimming took off 7 bases at V and 4 bases at J, with 16 bases between the two ends. The DNA of the CDR3 is TGCGCCAGCACCCCCGCGGGGGGGCGCACTGAAGCTTTCTTT. Translated: CASTPAGGRTEAFF.

V gene TRBV9 combines with J gene TRBJ2-7; 10 bases are a match to TRBD1. Germline V gives CDR1 SGDLS, CDR2 YYNGEE. The CDR3 sequence is 17 residues long. Losses at the gene ends were 3 bases for V and 1 base for J; bases not matched to a gene: 10. CDR3 region: CASSAPMGQGNSYEQYF. The CDR3 coding sequence is TGTGCCAGCAGCGCCCCAATGGGACAGGGGAATTCCTACGAGCAGTACTTC.

V usage is TRBV7-7 and J usage is TRBJ2-7, with no clear D. The CDR3 is 21 amino acids. Germline V gene lookup returns CDR1 SSHAT and CDR2 FNYEAQ (reference sequence). V lost 2 bases and J lost 3, with 32 bases in between. CDR3 sequence reads: CASSLRCRRGSPPLRSYEQYF. Here the CDR3 DNA reads TGTGCCAGCAGCTTAAGATGTCGCCGCGGCTCCCCACCACTTCGAAGCTACGAGCAGTACTTC.

The chain links TRBV19 to TRBJ1-4; D is unclear. The germline V gene has CDR1 LNHDA and CDR2 SQIVND (reference sequence). V lost 6 bases and J lost 10, with 12 bases in between. This CDR3 is built from 12 residues. This CDR3 is CASRTFIGKLFF. The CDR3 DNA is TGTGCCAGTAGAACCTTCATCGGAAAACTGTTTTTT.

This chain joins TRBV9 and TRBJ2-3; 11 bases match TRBD2. V was pared by 0 bases and J by 2 bases, with 11 bases of the junction left unmatched. The CDR3 runs 19 residues. Germline V lookup: CDR1 SGDLS, CDR2 YYNGEE. The CDR3 region is CASSVASRASGGTTDTQYF. The CDR3 nucleotides read TGTGCCAGCAGCGTAGCCTCGAGGGCTAGCGGGGGGACCACAGATACGCAGTATTTT.

The V and J genes are TRBV19 and TRBJ1-2, with TRBD1 matching 10 bases. Per the germline V gene, CDR1 is LNHDA and CDR2 is SQIVND (reference sequence). The CDR3 is 12 amino acids. Germline trimming cut 9 bases from V and 8 bases from J; bases unmatched to any gene: 6. The CDR3 DNA reads TGTGCCAGCCGACAGGGGGCAGTCGGCTACACCTTC. The encoded protein is CASRQGAVGYTF.

The chain joins TRBV12-3 or TRBV12-4 to TRBJ1-2; D unclear. V lost 6 bases, J lost 2 bases, and 7 bases lay in between. The CDR3 sequence is 12 residues long. Here the CDR3 reads CASSPPNYGYTF. DNA for the CDR3: TGTGCCAGCAGCCCCCCCAACTATGGCTACACCTTC.

The CDR3 reads CASSVEDRSNSPLHF. The CDR3 DNA follows: TGTGCCAGCAGCGTCGAAGACAGGAGTAATTCACCCCTCCACTTT. The rearrangement joins TRBV9 to TRBJ1-6, with D maybe TRBD1 (6 bases). V lost 2 bases and J lost 6, with 12 bases in between. The CDR3 has 15 amino acids. The germline gives CDR1 SGDLS, CDR2 YYNGEE.

The rearrangement joins TRBV19 to TRBJ2-1; possibly TRBD1 or TRBD2 for D (5 bases each). Trimming shortened V by 2 bases and J by 4 bases, and 12 bases separated the two germline ends. The CDR3 spans 15 residues. Looked up from germline, CDR1 is LNHDA and CDR2 is SQIVND (reference sequence). CDR3 sequence (DNA): TGTGCCAGTAGTATAAAGGGACCTAGATACAATGAGCAGTTCTTC. Encoded protein: CASSIKGPRYNEQFF. Full variable domain (remainder filled in from reference TRBV19 and TRBJ2-1): DGGITQSPKYLFRKEGQNVTLSCEQNLNHDAMYWYRQDPGQGLRLIYYSQIVNDFQKGDIAEGYSVSREKKESFPLTVTSAQKNPTAFYLCASSIKGPRYNEQFFGPGTRLTVL.

The chain couples TRBV5-4 to TRBJ2-4, with D possibly matching TRBD1 (5 bases). This CDR3 spans 15 amino acids. The germline V gene has CDR1 SGHNT and CDR2 YYREEE (reference sequence). V lost 3 bases to trimming and J lost 2 bases, with 12 bases between them. The CDR3 DNA is TGTGCCAGCAGCTCGTTTCAGGGCTCCAAAAACATTCAGTACTTC. Translating it yields CASSSFQGSKNIQYF. Based on the CDR3 plus reference TRBV5-4 and TRBJ2-4, the full variable domain is ETGVTQSPTHLIKTRGQQVTLRCSSQSGHNTVSWYQQALGQGPQFIFQYYREEENGRGNFPPRFSGLQFPNYSSELNVNALELDDSALYLCASSSFQGSKNIQYFGAGTRLSVL.

V and J are TRBV6-1 and TRBJ1-5; D uncertain. The CDR3 contains 16 residues. The germline CDR1 and CDR2 sequences are MNHNS and SASEGT. Deletions cut 2 bases from V and 5 bases from J, with 16 bases between. The chain's CDR3 is CASSEIPGVGYQPQHF. CDR3 sequence (DNA): TGTGCCAGCAGTGAAATACCCGGGGTGGGATATCAGCCCCAGCATTTT.

The rearrangement uses TRBV5-8 and TRBJ1-4; no clear D. The CDR3 covers 16 residues. CDR1 is SGHTS, CDR2 YDEGEE, per germline. V lost 5 bases to trimming and J lost 4 bases, with 18 bases between them. The CDR3 bases are TGTGCCAGCAGTACGGGGAATCCCCTCTTTAATGAAAAACTGTTTTTT. Encoded protein: CASSTGNPLFNEKLFF.

Here the CDR3 DNA reads TGTGCCAGCAGCATACTAGCGGGAGGAGGCTACGAGCAGTACTTC. It is translated as CASSILAGGGYEQYF. The chain has TRBV7-9 and TRBJ2-7, with TRBD2 identical over 12 bases. Looked up from germline, CDR1 is SEHNR and CDR2 is FQNEAQ (reference sequence). This CDR3 is built from 15 residues. V lost 5 bases and J lost 3; bases outside the gene matches: 5.

This clone was seen a handful of times. This chain links TRBV28 with TRBJ1-2, with D tentatively TRBD1 (6 bases). Germline V gene lookup returns CDR1 MDHEN and CDR2 SYDVKM. CDR3 length: 14 amino acids. The V gene lost 6 bases and the J gene lost 0 bases, with 11 bases spanning the gap. For the CDR3, the DNA is TGTGCCAGCAGGTCGACAGGCTCTAACTATGGCTACACCTTC. Translated, it gives CASRSTGSNYGYTF.

The V and J genes are TRBV30 and TRBJ1-3, with TRBD1 as a possible D gene (5 bases). Germline assignment: CDR1 GTSNPN and CDR2 SVGIG (reference sequence). V gave up 5 bases and J gave up 3 bases, with 11 bases separating them. The CDR3 length is 13 residues. The CDR3 sequence: CAWGTTDGNTIYF. The DNA for the CDR3 is TGTGCCTGGGGAACGACAGATGGAAACACCATATATTTT.

The chain joins TRBV4-3 to TRBJ2-5, with D unresolved. Germline values: CDR1 LGHNA, CDR2 YSLEER. Trimming took off 5 bases at V and 1 base at J, with 14 bases between the two ends. The CDR3 covers 15 residues. DNA for the CDR3: TGCGCCAGCAGCGGTGGCAGTTCGTCCCAAGAGACCCAGTACTTC. This gives the protein CASSGGSSSQETQYF.

The chain links TRBV5-1 to TRBJ1-2; D is undetermined. The CDR3 is made up of 14 amino acids. Between the trimmed V and J ends, which lost 0 bases and 8 bases, there was a span of 14 bases. Germline loops: CDR1 SGHRS, CDR2 YFSETQ. This chain's CDR3 is CASSLDPGEGGYTF. CDR3 nucleotide sequence: TGCGCCAGCAGCTTGGATCCGGGTGAAGGCGGCTACACCTTC.

The table lists this clone with a count of one. V gene TRBV4-3 combines with J gene TRBJ2-1, with a possible D match to TRBD2 (6 bases). V was cut by 4 bases and J by 8 bases, with 18 bases left in between. Germline V lookup: CDR1 LGHNA, CDR2 YSLEER. The CDR3 contains 15 residues. The CDR3 nucleotides read TGCGCCAGCAGCCCCGGACTACCGATTCCCCATGAGCAGTTCTTC. Amino acids: CASSPGLPIPHEQFF.